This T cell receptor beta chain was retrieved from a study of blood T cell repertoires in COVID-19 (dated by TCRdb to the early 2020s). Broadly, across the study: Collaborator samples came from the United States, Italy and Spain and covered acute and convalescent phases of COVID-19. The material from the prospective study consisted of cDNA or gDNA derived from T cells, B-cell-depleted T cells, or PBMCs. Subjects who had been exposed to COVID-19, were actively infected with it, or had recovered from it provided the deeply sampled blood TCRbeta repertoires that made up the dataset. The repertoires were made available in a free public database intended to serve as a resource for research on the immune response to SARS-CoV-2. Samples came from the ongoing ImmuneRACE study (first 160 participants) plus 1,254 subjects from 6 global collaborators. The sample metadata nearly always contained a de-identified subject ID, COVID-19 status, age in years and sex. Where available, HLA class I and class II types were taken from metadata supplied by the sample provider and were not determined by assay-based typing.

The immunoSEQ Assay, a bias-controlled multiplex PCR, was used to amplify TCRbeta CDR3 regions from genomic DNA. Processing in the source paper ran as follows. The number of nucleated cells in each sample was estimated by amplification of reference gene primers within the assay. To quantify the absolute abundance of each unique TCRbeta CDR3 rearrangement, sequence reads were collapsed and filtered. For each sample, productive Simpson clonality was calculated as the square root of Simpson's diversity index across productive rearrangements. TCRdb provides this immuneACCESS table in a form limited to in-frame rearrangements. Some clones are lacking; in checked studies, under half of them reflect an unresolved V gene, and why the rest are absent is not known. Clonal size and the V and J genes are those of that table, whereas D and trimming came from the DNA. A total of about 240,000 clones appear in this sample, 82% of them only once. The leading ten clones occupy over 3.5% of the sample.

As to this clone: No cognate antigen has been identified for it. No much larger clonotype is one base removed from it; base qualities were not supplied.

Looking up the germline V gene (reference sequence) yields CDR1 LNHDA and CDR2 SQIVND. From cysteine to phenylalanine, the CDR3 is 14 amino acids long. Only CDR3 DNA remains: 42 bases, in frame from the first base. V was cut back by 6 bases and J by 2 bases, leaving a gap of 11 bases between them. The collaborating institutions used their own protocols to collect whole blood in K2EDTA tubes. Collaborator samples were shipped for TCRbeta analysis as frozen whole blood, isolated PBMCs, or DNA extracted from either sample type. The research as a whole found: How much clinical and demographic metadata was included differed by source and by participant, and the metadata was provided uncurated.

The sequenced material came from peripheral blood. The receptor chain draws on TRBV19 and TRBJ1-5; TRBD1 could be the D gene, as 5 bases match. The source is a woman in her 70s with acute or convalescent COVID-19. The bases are TGTGCCAGTAGCCAGGGAGGGGGCAATCAGCCCCAGCATTTT. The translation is CASSQGGGNQPQHF.